This passage covers 9 T cell receptor beta chains from one sample sequenced in a study of PD-1 blockade in classical Hodgkin lymphoma. Repertoires were generated with immunoSEQ multiplex PCR, while TCRdb's copy carries only in-frame clones and drops some. The sample holds some 50,000 clones, around 70% seen once. Every patient relapsed after autologous stem cell transplantation, and brentuximab vedotin exposure varied. The sequenced sample was peripheral blood mononuclear cells (PBMCs), obtained at baseline. These TCRs come from a human donor with classical Hodgkin lymphoma.

This chain uses TRBV5-8 with TRBJ2-7; no reliable D call. Germline CDR1 and CDR2: SGHTS and YDEGEE. V was clipped by 0 bases and J by 0 bases, with 10 bases between them. This CDR3 contains 15 residues. DNA for the CDR3: TGTGCCAGCAGCTTGGGTCTGTTGAGCTCCTACGAGCAGTACTTC. Translated, it gives CASSLGLLSSYEQYF. Full variable domain (outside the CDR3, taken from reference TRBV5-8 and TRBJ2-7): EAGVTQSPTHLIKTRGQQATLRCSPISGHTSVYWYQQALGLGLQFLLWYDEGEERNRGNFPPRFSGRQFPNYSSELNVNALELEDSALYLCASSLGLLSSYEQYFGPGTRLTVT.

The V call is TRBV7-3, the J call TRBJ1-2, with D tentatively TRBD1 (6 bases). The V gene lost 0 bases and the J gene lost 1 base, with 18 bases spanning the gap. The CDR3 is 18 amino acids. Germline loops: CDR1 SGHTA, CDR2 FQGTGA. CDR3: CASSLTGPQGHHNYGYTF. In DNA form, the CDR3 reads TGTGCCAGCAGCTTAACAGGCCCTCAGGGGCATCATAACTATGGCTACACCTTC.

This clone was seen only a few times. This sequence joins TRBV7-8 and TRBJ2-7; maybe TRBD2 (6 bases). Germline lookup yields CDR1 SGHVS and CDR2 FQNEAQ. CDR3 size: 13 residues. V lost 3 bases, J lost 2 bases, and 8 bases lay in between. CDR3 region: CASSFGTPYEQYF. CDR3 coding DNA: TGTGCCAGCAGCTTCGGGACTCCCTACGAGCAGTACTTC.

This chain joins TRBV6-4 and TRBJ2-7, with D hard to call. Trimming took 6 bases from V and 0 from J, leaving 21 bases between them. Germline CDR1 is MRHNA and CDR2 is SNTAGT. The CDR3 has 17 amino acids. The CDR3 nucleotides read TGTGCCAGCAGCAATCCTATCAGGACGGAGAGCTCCTACGAGCAGTACTTC. This codes for CASSNPIRTESSYEQYF.

The rearrangement links TRBV7-9 to TRBJ1-4, with D tentatively TRBD1 (6 bases). CDR3 length: 14 amino acids. V lost 0 bases to trimming and J lost 6 bases, with 8 bases between them. Germline CDR1 reads SEHNR; CDR2 reads FQNEAQ (reference sequence). CDR3 nucleotides: TGTGCCAGCAGCTTAGCGACAGGAGATGAAAAACTGTTTTTT. Translated: CASSLATGDEKLFF.

The V call is TRBV12-5, the J call TRBJ2-7; D is uncertain. Trimming took off 1 base at V and 2 bases at J, with 3 bases between the two ends. Germline V CDR1 and CDR2: LGHNT, FRNRAP. The CDR3 loop spans 12 amino acids. CDR3 sequence: CASGLATYEQYF. The CDR3 DNA sequence: TGTGCTAGTGGTTTGGCCACCTACGAGCAGTACTTC.

This clone has only a few counts. The chain combines TRBV30 with TRBJ2-2; D may be TRBD2 (7 bases). V was clipped by 1 base and J by 8 bases, with 17 bases between them. The CDR3 is made up of 15 amino acids. Germline-derived CDR1 and CDR2 are GTSNPN and SVGIG (reference sequence). The CDR3 region has the DNA TGTGCCTGGAGTGCCTGGGAGGGGGGTGGAGGGGAGCTGTTTTTT. Translated: CAWSAWEGGGGELFF.

The genes are TRBV27 and TRBJ2-1; the D is unclear. Germline V lookup: CDR1 MNHEY, CDR2 SMNVEV (reference sequence). V gave up 5 bases and J gave up 6 bases, with 14 bases separating them. This CDR3 contains 14 residues. CDR3 region: CASSSQTAPNEQFF. As DNA, the CDR3 is TGTGCCAGCAGTAGTCAGACGGCCCCCAATGAGCAGTTCTTC.

This rearrangement joins TRBV5-1 to TRBJ1-3; TRBD1 agrees at 9 bases. J gave up 0 bases and V 3 bases, and 4 bases lay outside the gene matches. Germline V lookup: CDR1 SGHRS, CDR2 YFSETQ. The length of the CDR3 is 16 residues. The CDR3 coding sequence is TGCGCCAGCAGCTCTGGACAGGGGAGCTCTGGAAACACCATATATTTT. It encodes CASSSGQGSSGNTIYF.